This TCR beta chain was captured by sequencing in a study of molecular identifiers for immune sequencing clone quantification. Study overall: Sequencing covered four of five parts into which replicate RNA from about 20,000 or 100,000 naive CD8 cells was split. Study-level results: With a barcode shared among identical TCR molecules, highly expanded clone sizes could be underestimated. In CMV-specific effectors, clones above 20 copies held over 99% of molecules; naive, under 1%.

One entry per CDR3 protein, called by TCRdb with MiXCR from the PCR reads. The table lists some 680,000 distinct CDR3 sequences, over 25% of them singletons. There are 15 residues in the CDR3. Trimming cost V 3 bases and J 9 bases; bases outside gene matches: 12. Germline values: CDR1 MDHEN, CDR2 SYDVKM. This clonotype was observed a single time. Antigen specificity is unknown. A single base separates this from a much larger clone, so it may be a read error. CD8+CD4-CCR7+CD45RA+ cells were sorted as naive CD8 T cells. The TCR comes from a human donor in good health. Some libraries in this study had Jurkat cell RNA spiked in. The rearrangement links TRBV28 to TRBJ2-5, with 8 bases identical to TRBD1. Sequencing was performed on naive CD8+ T cells from blood, with Jurkat cell RNA spiked in. Indicated subset: FACS-sorted CD8+CD4-CCR7+CD45RA+ naive T cells. This CDR3 reads CASSFPTGGLAPQYF. The CDR3 nucleotides read TGTGCCAGCAGTTTTCCTACAGGGGGTCTGGCGCCCCAGTACTTC.